This entry describes one T cell receptor beta chain. TCRdb passed the 5' RACE reads through MiXCR, listing each CDR3 protein once. The profile shows some 1,600,000 distinct CDR3 sequences, around 33% of them singletons. This specimen belongs to a study of identical twins. All of the donors were Caucasians in good health. CDR3 length equals 15 residues. Germline V lookup: CDR1 DFQATT, CDR2 SNEGSKA (reference sequence). The sequence was collected from a newborn girl in good health. This chain links TRBV20-1 with TRBJ2-5; 7 bases map to TRBD2. The end of the DNA fits TRBJ2-7 better, so the J call may be wrong. Sequencing used cord blood. The CDR3 bases are TGCAGTGCTAGAGATCTGGGGGACTACAACTACGAGCAGTACTTC. Translated: CSARDLGDYNYEQYF.